Below, one TCR beta chain is given with its context. The data were obtained in a study of blood T cell repertoires in COVID-19. Study-level background: T cells, B-cell-depleted T cells, or PBMCs provided the cDNA or gDNA that served as material.

In the authors' methods: Using reference gene primer amplification, nucleated cell counts were estimated. Generated by immunoSEQ multiplex PCR, the TCRdb table keeps only in-frame clones and is missing some. V, J and clone size reflect that table, while D and trimming were determined from the DNA. In the table there are nearly 70,000 clones, about 91% of which are singletons. V was shortened by 7 bases and J by 6 bases, with 12 bases between the two germline ends. This CDR3 has 12 amino acids. Germline assignment: CDR1 SQVTM and CDR2 ANQGSEA. The rearrangement joins TRBV29-1 to TRBJ1-4, with D tentatively TRBD1 (6 bases). This clonotype originated in a woman between 65 and 79 years old with acute or convalescent COVID-19. The sequencing sample was made of peripheral blood. The CDR3 nucleotides read TGCAGCGCCCTGGACAGTGATGAAAAACTGTTTTTT. Translating gives CSALDSDEKLFF.